The 25 T cell receptor beta chains presented below share a single source sample, sequenced in a study of blood T cells in healthy people across ages. Together with a sample-barcoded 5' primer, a J-beta primer mix was included in a second PCR lasting about 7 to 12 cycles. Using its own MiXCR run on the 5' RACE reads, TCRdb lists one record per CDR3 protein. The table records about 1,600,000 distinct CDR3 sequences, about 43% of them present only once. Sequences were obtained from blood. The receptors here all came from a woman under 30 in good health.

This clonotype has only a few counts. V usage is TRBV18 and J usage is TRBJ2-5; D may be TRBD1 (6 bases). The CDR3 loop spans 13 amino acids. Germline V gene data show CDR1 as KGHSH and CDR2 as LQKENI. V shed 2 bases and J shed 11 bases, with 15 bases lying between them. CDR3 loop: CASSPIRGWEQYF. The CDR3 region has the DNA TGTGCCAGCTCACCAATCAGGGGCTGGGAGCAGTACTTC.

This clonotype was picked up many times. V and J are TRBV6-1 and TRBJ2-7, with D possibly matching TRBD1 (5 bases). The germline CDR1 and CDR2 sequences are MNHNS and SASEGT. The germline V and J ends were trimmed by 7 bases and 3 bases, with 7 bases remaining between them. CDR3 length equals 11 residues. For the CDR3, the DNA is TGTGCCAGCAACCAGGGCTACGAGCAGTACTTC. Protein: CASNQGYEQYF.

In this sample, this clonotype turned up a few times. An end of the junction does not agree with germline; a read error may underlie this. The chain carries TRBV20-1 and TRBJ2-3, with a possible D match to TRBD2 (5 bases). The CDR3 contains 14 residues. Per germline, CDR1 DFQATT and CDR2 SNEGSKA (reference sequence). DNA for the CDR3: TGCAGTGCGAGAGGACTCCTTGGCACAGATACGCAGTATTTT. It encodes CSARGLLGTDTQYF.

Only a few counts were recorded for this clonotype. The chain couples TRBV4-2 to TRBJ1-5, with no clear D. V lost 0 bases and J lost 3, with 6 bases in between. The CDR3 runs 14 residues. Germline CDR1 LGHNA, CDR2 YNFKEQ. CDR3 DNA: TGTGCCAGCAGCCAAGACCTGACCAATCAGCCCCAGCATTTT. Its translation is CASSQDLTNQPQHF.

V is TRBV20-1 and J is TRBJ2-1; TRBD2 matches 7 bases. With V trimmed by 1 base and J by 7 bases, 7 bases remained unmatched. Germline-derived CDR1 and CDR2 are DFQATT and SNEGSKA (reference sequence). This CDR3 has 14 residues. The chain's CDR3 is CSARGGEGRNEQFF. The CDR3 DNA reads TGCAGTGCTAGAGGGGGGGAGGGAAGGAATGAGCAGTTCTTC.

This clonotype came up a few times. The V call is TRBV27, the J call TRBJ2-7, with D possibly being TRBD2 (5 bases). The V gene lost 5 bases and the J gene lost 0 bases, with 17 bases spanning the gap. Germline assignment: CDR1 MNHEY and CDR2 SMNVEV (reference sequence). The CDR3 is 16 amino acids. The CDR3 coding sequence is TGTGCCAGCAGTGCCCTAGGGCAGACTAACTCCTACGAGCAGTACTTC. Its translation is CASSALGQTNSYEQYF.

In this sample, this clonotype turned up a few times. The chain couples TRBV7-9 to TRBJ1-2; D gene unclear. The CDR3 contains 13 residues. Trimming pared 3 bases from V and 4 bases from J, leaving 9 bases between. Germline V gene lookup returns CDR1 SEHNR and CDR2 FQNEAQ (reference sequence). CDR3 in amino acids: CASSFGPIYGYTF. CDR3 nucleotides: TGTGCCAGCAGCTTCGGACCGATCTATGGCTACACCTTC.

V usage is TRBV11-2 and J usage is TRBJ2-1; no reliable D call. Trimming took off 1 base at V and 3 bases at J, with 19 bases between the two ends. CDR3 length: 18 residues. Germline values: CDR1 SGHAT, CDR2 FQNNGV. The CDR3 nucleotides read TGTGCCAGCAGCTTAGTAGCCCGTAAGGGATTTTACTACAATGAGCAGTTCTTC. Translating gives CASSLVARKGFYYNEQFF.

The chain links TRBV12-3 or TRBV12-4 to TRBJ2-3, with 13 bases fitting TRBD2. CDR3 size: 18 residues. Germline trimming cut 6 bases from V and 1 base from J; bases unmatched to any gene: 10. The CDR3 loop reads CASRPGLAGPWGTDTQYF. CDR3 nucleotide sequence: TGTGCCAGCAGGCCGGGACTAGCGGGACCGTGGGGCACAGATACGCAGTATTTT.

This clonotype was detected a few times. The DNA for the CDR3 is TGTGCCAGCAGCGCACAGGTTTATGGCACAGATACGCAGTATTTT. It is translated as CASSAQVYGTDTQYF. The chain carries TRBV7-6 and TRBJ2-3, with D possibly matching TRBD1 (5 bases). Trimming took 5 bases from V and 1 from J, leaving 13 bases between them. Germline V gene lookup returns CDR1 SGHVS and CDR2 FNYEAQ. This CDR3 is 15 amino acids long.

The chain recombines TRBV4-1 with TRBJ1-2; 9 bases fit TRBD1. Trimming removed 0 bases from V and 8 bases from J; junction bases left unmatched: 7. The germline gives CDR1 MGHRA, CDR2 YSYEKL. The length of the CDR3 is 15 residues. The CDR3 bases are TGCGCCAGCAGCCAAGAAGCCGGGGGGACAGGGGGCTACACCTTC. Its translation: CASSQEAGGTGGYTF.

This clonotype was observed a handful of times. This chain connects TRBV9 to TRBJ2-5, with D maybe TRBD2 (6 bases). Trimming removed 0 bases at V and 1 base at J, with 7 bases between. This CDR3 has 14 amino acids. The germline V gene has CDR1 SGDLS and CDR2 YYNGEE. The CDR3 spells CASSVGGVQETQYF. The CDR3 nucleotides read TGTGCCAGCAGCGTAGGGGGGGTCCAAGAGACCCAGTACTTC.

This clonotype has a handful of counts. The CDR3 sequence is CASGRTGGYGYTF. The CDR3 DNA reads TGTGCCAGCGGTCGGACGGGGGGCTATGGCTACACCTTC. This sequence joins TRBV6-1 and TRBJ1-2, with TRBD1 as a possible D gene (5 bases). Germline V gene sequence: CDR1 MNHNS, CDR2 SASEGT. Trimming shortened V by 8 bases and J by 4 bases, and 14 bases separated the two germline ends. The CDR3 length is 13 residues.

This clonotype was found a few times. The chain carries TRBV27 and TRBJ2-7; the D gene could be TRBD1 or TRBD2 (5 bases each). The J call may be in error: the DNA end matches TRBJ2-5 better. Germline CDR1 and CDR2: MNHEY and SMNVEV (reference sequence). CDR3 length: 12 residues. The CDR3 spells CASSSGRATQYF. In DNA form, the CDR3 reads TGTGCCAGCAGTAGCGGCAGGGCGACCCAGTACTTC.

The chain combines TRBV30 with TRBJ2-5; perhaps TRBD2 as D (5 bases). The germline V gene has CDR1 GTSNPN and CDR2 SVGIG (reference sequence). There are 13 residues in the CDR3. V lost 3 bases to trimming and J lost 1 base, with 9 bases between them. The CDR3 DNA reads as TGTGCCTGGAGGTCCCGGGGCCAAGAGACCCAGTACTTC. As protein: CAWRSRGQETQYF.

This chain joins TRBV5-6 and TRBJ2-3, with a weak D call TRBD1 (5 bases). The germline V and J ends were trimmed by 5 bases and 0 bases, with 13 bases remaining between them. This CDR3 comprises 15 residues. Per the germline V gene, CDR1 is SGHDT and CDR2 is YYEEEE. The CDR3: CASRRPQGSTDTQYF. CDR3 DNA: TGTGCCAGCAGACGACCCCAGGGCAGCACAGATACGCAGTATTTT. Full variable domain (remainder filled in from reference TRBV5-6 and TRBJ2-3): DAGVTQSPTHLIKTRGQQVTLRCSPKSGHDTVSWYQQALGQGPQFIFQYYEEEERQRGNFPDRFSGHQFPNYSSELNVNALLLGDSALYLCASRRPQGSTDTQYFGPGTRLTVL.

The CDR3 nucleotides read TGTGCCAGCAGTTTATCGCAGGGGCTAGGAGGCTACACCTTC. It is translated as CASSLSQGLGGYTF. J is TRBJ1-2 and V is TRBV28, with D perhaps TRBD1 (6 bases). The CDR3 length is 14 residues. CDR1 and CDR2 from the germline V gene are MDHEN and SYDVKM. Deletions cut 1 base from V and 8 bases from J, with 14 bases between.

The chain is built from TRBV4-1 and TRBJ1-5; TRBD1 agrees at 7 bases. The V gene end was trimmed by 6 bases and the J gene end by 0 bases; junction bases not matched to a gene: 5. The germline gives CDR1 MGHRA, CDR2 YSYEKL. The CDR3 has 15 amino acids. CDR3 nucleotides: TGCGCCAGCAGTAGCAGGGGGGATAGCAATCAGCCCCAGCATTTT. Amino acids: CASSSRGDSNQPQHF.

This chain uses TRBV7-2 with TRBJ2-7; D gene uncertain. This CDR3 is built from 16 residues. The germline CDR1 and CDR2 sequences are SGHTA and FQGNSA. Trimming pared 2 bases from V and 3 bases from J, leaving 17 bases between. Written as DNA, the CDR3 is TGTGCCAGCAGCTTAAGTCCGCGGCTCCGGCGCTACGAGCAGTACTTC. Translating it yields CASSLSPRLRRYEQYF.

The chain carries TRBV5-6 and TRBJ2-3; D possibly corresponds to TRBD1 (5 bases). V was shortened by 5 bases and J by 2 bases, with 9 bases between the two germline ends. This CDR3 has 13 amino acids. CDR1 is SGHDT and CDR2 is YYEEEE in the germline V gene. CDR3 in amino acids: CASRGRITDTQYF. Here the CDR3 DNA reads TGTGCCAGCAGGGGGCGGATCACAGATACGCAGTATTTT.

The rearrangement uses TRBV6-1 and TRBJ2-3, with D unresolved. The CDR3 contains 14 residues. Trimming took 7 bases from V and 0 from J, leaving 11 bases between them. The germline V gene has CDR1 MNHNS and CDR2 SASEGT. CDR3 nucleotide sequence: TGTGCCAGCACCCTGAGTACGAGCACAGATACGCAGTATTTT. It yields the protein CASTLSTSTDTQYF.

V is TRBV27 and J is TRBJ1-2; 11 nucleotides line up with TRBD1. The CDR3 spans 15 residues. Germline loops: CDR1 MNHEY, CDR2 SMNVEV (reference sequence). V dropped 6 bases and J dropped 5; count of bases not matched to a gene: 8. The CDR3: CASSPRGTGGYGYTF. DNA of the CDR3: TGTGCCAGCAGCCCTCGGGGGACAGGGGGGTATGGCTACACCTTC.

This clonotype showed up just a few times. J is TRBJ2-5 and V is TRBV9; maybe TRBD2 (6 bases). Trimming took 0 bases from V and 0 from J, leaving 12 bases between them. CDR3 length: 16 amino acids. In germline, CDR1 is SGDLS, CDR2 YYNGEE. The CDR3 reads CASSVDGGTYQETQYF. The CDR3 coding sequence is TGTGCCAGCAGCGTAGATGGCGGGACGTACCAAGAGACCCAGTACTTC.

The chain has TRBV4-2 and TRBJ2-7; D is unclear. Germline V gives CDR1 LGHNA, CDR2 YNFKEQ. The CDR3 consists of 13 residues. The V gene lost 2 bases and the J gene lost 3 bases, with 8 bases spanning the gap. The CDR3 loop reads CASSQNTDYEQYF. CDR3 sequence (DNA): TGTGCCAGCAGCCAAAATACGGACTACGAGCAGTACTTC.

This clonotype was counted only a few times. This rearrangement joins TRBV20-1 to TRBJ1-1; 11 nucleotides agree with TRBD1. The germline CDR1 and CDR2 sequences are DFQATT and SNEGSKA (reference sequence). The length of the CDR3 is 14 residues. Unmatched junction bases numbered 8, after V lost 6 bases and J lost 5 bases. CDR3 sequence: CSARGQGAWTEAFF. The DNA for the CDR3 is TGCAGTGCCCGAGGACAGGGGGCGTGGACTGAAGCTTTCTTT.